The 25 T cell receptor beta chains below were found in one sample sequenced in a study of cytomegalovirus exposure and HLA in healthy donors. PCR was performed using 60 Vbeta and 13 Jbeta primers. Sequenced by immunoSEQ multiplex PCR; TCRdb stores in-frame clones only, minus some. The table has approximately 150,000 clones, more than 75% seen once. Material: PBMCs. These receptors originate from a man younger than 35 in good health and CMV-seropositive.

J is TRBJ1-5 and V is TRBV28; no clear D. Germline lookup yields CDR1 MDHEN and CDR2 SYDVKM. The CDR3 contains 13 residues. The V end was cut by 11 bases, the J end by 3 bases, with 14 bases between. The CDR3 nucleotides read TGTGCCCACCGTAGAGGGAACAATCAGCCCCAGCATTTT. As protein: CAHRRGNNQPQHF.

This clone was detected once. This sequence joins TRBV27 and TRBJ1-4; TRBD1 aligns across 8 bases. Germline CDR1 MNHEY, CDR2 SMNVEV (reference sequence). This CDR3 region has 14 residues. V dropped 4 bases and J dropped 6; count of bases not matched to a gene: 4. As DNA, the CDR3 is TGTGCCAGCAGTTCTGGGACAGGTTATGAAAAACTGTTTTTT. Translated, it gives CASSSGTGYEKLFF.

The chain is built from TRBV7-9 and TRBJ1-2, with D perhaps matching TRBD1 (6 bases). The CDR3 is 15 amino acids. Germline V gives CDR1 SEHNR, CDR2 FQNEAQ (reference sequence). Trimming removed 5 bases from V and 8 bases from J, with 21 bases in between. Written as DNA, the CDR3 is TGTGCCAGCAGCCCCCGGGGGGGGGCGAACTTCGGCTACACCTTC. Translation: CASSPRGGANFGYTF.

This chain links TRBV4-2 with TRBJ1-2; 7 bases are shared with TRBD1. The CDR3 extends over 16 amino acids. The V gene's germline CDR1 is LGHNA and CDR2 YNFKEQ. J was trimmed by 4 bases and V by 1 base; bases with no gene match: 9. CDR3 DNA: TGTGCCAGCAGCCAAGTTGGGGACAGCCGACTCTATGGCTACACCTTC. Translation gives CASSQVGDSRLYGYTF.

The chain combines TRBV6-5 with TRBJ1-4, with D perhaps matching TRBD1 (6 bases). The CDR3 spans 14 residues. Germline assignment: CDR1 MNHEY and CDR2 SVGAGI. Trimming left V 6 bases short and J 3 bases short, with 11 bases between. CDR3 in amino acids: CASSQNRANEKLFF. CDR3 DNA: TGTGCCAGCAGCCAGAACAGGGCTAATGAAAAACTGTTTTTT.

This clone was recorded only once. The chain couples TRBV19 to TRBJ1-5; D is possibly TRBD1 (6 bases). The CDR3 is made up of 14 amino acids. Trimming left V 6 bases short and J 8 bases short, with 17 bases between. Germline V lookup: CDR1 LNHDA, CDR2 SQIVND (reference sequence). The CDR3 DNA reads TGTGCCAGTAGGGTTGGGGGCAGGAGTAAGCCCCAGCATTTT. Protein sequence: CASRVGGRSKPQHF. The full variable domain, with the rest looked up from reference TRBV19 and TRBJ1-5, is DGGITQSPKYLFRKEGQNVTLSCEQNLNHDAMYWYRQDPGQGLRLIYYSQIVNDFQKGDIAEGYSVSREKKESFPLTVTSAQKNPTAFYLCASRVGGRSKPQHFGDGTRLSIL.

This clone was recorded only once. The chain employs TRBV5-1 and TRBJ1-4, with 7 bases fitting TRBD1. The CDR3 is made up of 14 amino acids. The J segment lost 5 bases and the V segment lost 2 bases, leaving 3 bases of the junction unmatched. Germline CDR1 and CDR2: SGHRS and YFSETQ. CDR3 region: CASSFRDRNEKLFF. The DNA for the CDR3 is TGCGCCAGCAGCTTCCGGGACAGAAATGAAAAACTGTTTTTT.

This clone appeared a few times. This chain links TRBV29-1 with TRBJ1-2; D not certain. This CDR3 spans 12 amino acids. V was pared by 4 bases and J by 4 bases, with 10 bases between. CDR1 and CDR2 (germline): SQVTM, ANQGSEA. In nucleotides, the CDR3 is TGCAGCGTTGCGGCGGGTCGCTATGGCTACACCTTC. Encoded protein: CSVAAGRYGYTF.

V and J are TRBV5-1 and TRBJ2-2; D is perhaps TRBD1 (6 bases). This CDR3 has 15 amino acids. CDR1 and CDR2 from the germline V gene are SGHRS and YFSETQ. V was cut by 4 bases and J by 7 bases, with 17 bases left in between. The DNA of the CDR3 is TGCGCCAGCAGCCTATTACCCAGGGGTGGCGGGGAGCTGTTTTTT. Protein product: CASSLLPRGGGELFF.

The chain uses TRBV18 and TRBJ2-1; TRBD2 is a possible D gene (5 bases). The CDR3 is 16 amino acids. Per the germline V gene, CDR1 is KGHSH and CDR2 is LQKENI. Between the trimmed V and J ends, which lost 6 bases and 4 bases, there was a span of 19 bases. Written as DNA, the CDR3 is TGTGCCAGCTCTATCCTGGGGAGTTTCGCGTACAATGAGCAGTTCTTC. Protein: CASSILGSFAYNEQFF. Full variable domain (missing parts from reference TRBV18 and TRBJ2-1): NAGVMQNPRHLVRRRGQEARLRCSPMKGHSHVYWYRQLPEEGLKFMVYLQKENIIDESGMPKERFSAEFPKEGPSILRIQQVVRGDSAAYFCASSILGSFAYNEQFFGPGTRLTVL.

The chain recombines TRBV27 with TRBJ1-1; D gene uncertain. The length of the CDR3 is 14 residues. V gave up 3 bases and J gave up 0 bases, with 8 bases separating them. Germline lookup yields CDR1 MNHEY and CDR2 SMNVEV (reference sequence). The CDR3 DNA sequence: TGTGCCAGCAGTTTTAAGGGAGTGAACACTGAAGCTTTCTTT. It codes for CASSFKGVNTEAFF.

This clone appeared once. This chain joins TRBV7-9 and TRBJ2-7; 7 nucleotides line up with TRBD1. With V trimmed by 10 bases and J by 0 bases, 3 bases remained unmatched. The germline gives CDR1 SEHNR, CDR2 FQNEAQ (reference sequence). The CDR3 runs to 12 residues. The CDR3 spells CATGTDSYEQYF. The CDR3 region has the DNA TGTGCCACCGGGACAGACTCCTACGAGCAGTACTTC.

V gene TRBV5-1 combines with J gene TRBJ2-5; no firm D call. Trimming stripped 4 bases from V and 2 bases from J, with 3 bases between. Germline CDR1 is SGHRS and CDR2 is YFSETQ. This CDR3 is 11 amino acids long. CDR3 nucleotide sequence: TGCGCCAGCAGCCTGCAAGAGACCCAGTACTTC. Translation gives CASSLQETQYF. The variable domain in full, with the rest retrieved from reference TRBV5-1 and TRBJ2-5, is KAGVTQTPRYLIKTRGQQVTLSCSPISGHRSVSWYQQTPGQGLQFLFEYFSETQRNKGNFPGRFSGRQFSNSRSEMNVSTLELGDSALYLCASSLQETQYFGPGTRLLVL.

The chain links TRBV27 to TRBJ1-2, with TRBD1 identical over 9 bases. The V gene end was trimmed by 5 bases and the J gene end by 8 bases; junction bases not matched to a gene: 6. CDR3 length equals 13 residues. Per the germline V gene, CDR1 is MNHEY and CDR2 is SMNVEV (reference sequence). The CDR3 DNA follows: TGTGCCAGCAGTCTCGGACAGGGGAAAGGCTACACCTTC. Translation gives CASSLGQGKGYTF.

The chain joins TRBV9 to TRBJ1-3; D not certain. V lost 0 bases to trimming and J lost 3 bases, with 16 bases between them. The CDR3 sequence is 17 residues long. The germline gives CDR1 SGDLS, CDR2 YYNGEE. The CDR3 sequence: CASSVGGGGVGGNTIYF. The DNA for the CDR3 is TGTGCCAGCAGCGTAGGGGGTGGAGGCGTCGGTGGAAACACCATATATTTT.

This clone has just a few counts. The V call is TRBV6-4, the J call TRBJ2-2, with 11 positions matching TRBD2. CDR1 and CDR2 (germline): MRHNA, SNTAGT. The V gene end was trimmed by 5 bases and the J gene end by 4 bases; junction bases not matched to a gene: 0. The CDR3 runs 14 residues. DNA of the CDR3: TGTGCCAGCAGTACTAGCGGGAGCACCGGGGAGCTGTTTTTT. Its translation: CASSTSGSTGELFF.

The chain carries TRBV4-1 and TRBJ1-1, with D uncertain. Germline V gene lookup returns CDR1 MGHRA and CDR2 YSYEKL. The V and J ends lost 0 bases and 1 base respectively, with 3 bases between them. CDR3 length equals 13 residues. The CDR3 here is CASSQERNTEAFF. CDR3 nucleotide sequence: TGCGCCAGCAGCCAAGAGAGGAACACTGAAGCTTTCTTT.

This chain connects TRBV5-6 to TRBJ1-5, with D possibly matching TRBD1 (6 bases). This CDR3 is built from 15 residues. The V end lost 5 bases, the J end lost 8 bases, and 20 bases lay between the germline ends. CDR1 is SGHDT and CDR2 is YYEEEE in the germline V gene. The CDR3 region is CASSLLTGIREPQHF. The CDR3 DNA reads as TGTGCCAGCAGTCTCCTTACAGGGATCAGGGAGCCCCAGCATTTT.

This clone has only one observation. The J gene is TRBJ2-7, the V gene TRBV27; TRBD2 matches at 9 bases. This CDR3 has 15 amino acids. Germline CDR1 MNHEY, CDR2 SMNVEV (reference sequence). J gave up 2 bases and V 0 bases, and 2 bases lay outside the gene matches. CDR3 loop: CASSLSAGGAYEQYF. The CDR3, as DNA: TGTGCCAGCAGTTTATCAGCGGGAGGAGCCTACGAGCAGTACTTC.

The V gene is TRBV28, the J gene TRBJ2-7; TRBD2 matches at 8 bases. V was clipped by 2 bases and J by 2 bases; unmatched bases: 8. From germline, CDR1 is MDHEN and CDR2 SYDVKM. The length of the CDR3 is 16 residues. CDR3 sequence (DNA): TGTGCCAGCAGTTTACTTAGCGGGACCCTGACCTACGAGCAGTACTTC. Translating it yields CASSLLSGTLTYEQYF.

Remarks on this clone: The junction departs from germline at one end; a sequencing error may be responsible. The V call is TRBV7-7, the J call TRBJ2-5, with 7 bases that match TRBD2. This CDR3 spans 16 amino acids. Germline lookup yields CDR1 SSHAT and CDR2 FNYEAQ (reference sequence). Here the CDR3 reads CASSIFREGNMETQYF. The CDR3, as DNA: TGTGCTAGCAGCATCTTTAGGGAGGGGAATATGGAGACCCAGTACTTC.

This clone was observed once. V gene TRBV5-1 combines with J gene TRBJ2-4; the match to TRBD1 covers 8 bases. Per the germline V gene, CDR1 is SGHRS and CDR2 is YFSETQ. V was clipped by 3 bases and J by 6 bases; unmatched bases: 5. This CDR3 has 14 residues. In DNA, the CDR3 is TGCGCCAGCAGCTCTGAAACAGGGGGAAACATTCAGTACTTC. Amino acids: CASSSETGGNIQYF.

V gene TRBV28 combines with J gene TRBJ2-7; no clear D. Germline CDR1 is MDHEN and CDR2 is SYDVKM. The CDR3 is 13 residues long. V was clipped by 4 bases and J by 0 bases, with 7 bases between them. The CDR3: CASSSQPSYEQYF. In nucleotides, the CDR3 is TGTGCCAGCAGTTCACAGCCCTCCTACGAGCAGTACTTC.

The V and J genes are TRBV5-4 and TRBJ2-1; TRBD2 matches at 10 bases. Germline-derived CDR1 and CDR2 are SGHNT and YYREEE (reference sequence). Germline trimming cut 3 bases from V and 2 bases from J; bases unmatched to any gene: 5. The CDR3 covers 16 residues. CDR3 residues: CASSSTGLATYNEQFF. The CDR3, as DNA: TGTGCCAGCAGCTCGACGGGACTAGCGACCTACAATGAGCAGTTCTTC.

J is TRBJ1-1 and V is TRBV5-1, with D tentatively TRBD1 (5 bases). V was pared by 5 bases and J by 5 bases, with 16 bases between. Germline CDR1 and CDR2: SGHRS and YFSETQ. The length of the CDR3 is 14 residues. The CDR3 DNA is TGCGCCAGCAGGGCGGGGGGGGATTCGACTGAAGCTTTCTTT. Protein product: CASRAGGDSTEAFF.